This T cell receptor (beta chain) originates from a study of identical twins. The table lists this clonotype with a few counts. The antigen remains undetermined. Whole-study results and caveats: With abundant cord blood beta clonotypes, insertions were fewer; memory repertoires showed no such pattern.

A universal primer site was incorporated via template switching, and the cDNA contained unique molecular identifiers. TCRdb redid the calling of the 5' RACE reads with MiXCR, one entry per CDR3 protein. The table shows around 530,000 distinct CDR3 sequences, with around 15% occurring only once. No donor was unhealthy or non-Caucasian. Germline V lookup: CDR1 DFQATT, CDR2 SNEGSKA (reference sequence). J was trimmed by 5 bases and V by 4 bases; bases with no gene match: 8. The CDR3 runs 16 residues. Another study also made use of these data, one on yellow fever vaccine responses in identical twins.

The sequence was obtained from a woman aged 18-29 years in good health. Sequenced material: CD4+ T cells sorted from blood. This chain uses TRBV20-1 with TRBJ2-3, with TRBD2 matching over 14 bases. The CDR3 DNA follows: TGCAGTGCTACGCCGGGACTAGCGGGAGTACAAGATACGCAGTATTTT. Translating gives CSATPGLAGVQDTQYF.